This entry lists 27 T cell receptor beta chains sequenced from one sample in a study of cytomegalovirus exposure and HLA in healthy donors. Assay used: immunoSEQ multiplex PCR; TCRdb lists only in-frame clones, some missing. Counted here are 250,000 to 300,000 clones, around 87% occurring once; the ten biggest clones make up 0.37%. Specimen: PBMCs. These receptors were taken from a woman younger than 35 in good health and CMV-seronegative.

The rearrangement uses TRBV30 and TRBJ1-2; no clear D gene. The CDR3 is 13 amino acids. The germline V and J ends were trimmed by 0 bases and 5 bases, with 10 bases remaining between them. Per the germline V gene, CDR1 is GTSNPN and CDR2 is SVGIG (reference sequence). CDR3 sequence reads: CAWSVLNGYGYTF. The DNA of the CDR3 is TGTGCCTGGAGTGTACTAAATGGGTATGGCTACACCTTC. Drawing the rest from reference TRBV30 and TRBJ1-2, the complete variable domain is SQTIHQWPATLVQPVGSPLSLECTVEGTSNPNLYWYRQAAGRGLQLLFYSVGIGQISSEVPQNLSASRPQDRQFILSSKKLLLSDSGFYLCAWSVLNGYGYTFGSGTRLTVV.

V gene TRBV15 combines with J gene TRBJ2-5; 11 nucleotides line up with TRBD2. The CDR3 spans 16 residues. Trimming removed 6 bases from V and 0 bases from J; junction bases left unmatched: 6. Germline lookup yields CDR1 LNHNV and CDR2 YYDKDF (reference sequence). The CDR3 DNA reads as TGTGCCACCAGGTCGGCTAGCGGGGGGTACCAAGAGACCCAGTACTTC. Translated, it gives CATRSASGGYQETQYF.

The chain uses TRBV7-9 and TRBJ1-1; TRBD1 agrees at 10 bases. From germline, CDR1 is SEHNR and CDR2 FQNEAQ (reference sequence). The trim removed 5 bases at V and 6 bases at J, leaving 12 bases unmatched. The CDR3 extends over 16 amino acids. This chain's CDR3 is CASSTGSRDRGAEAFF. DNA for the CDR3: TGTGCCAGCAGCACCGGAAGCCGGGACAGGGGCGCTGAAGCTTTCTTT.

This CDR3 is CASSLGEEGYTF. The CDR3 DNA sequence: TGTGCCAGCAGCTTAGGGGAGGAAGGCTACACCTTC. The chain has TRBV7-9 and TRBJ1-2; D is ambiguous. The CDR3 length is 12 residues. Germline CDR1 and CDR2: SEHNR and FQNEAQ (reference sequence). V lost 1 base and J lost 8, with 8 bases in between.

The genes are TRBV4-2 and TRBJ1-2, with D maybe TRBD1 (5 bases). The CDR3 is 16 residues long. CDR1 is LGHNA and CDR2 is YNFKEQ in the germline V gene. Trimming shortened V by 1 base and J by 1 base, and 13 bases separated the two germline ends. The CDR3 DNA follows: TGTGCCAGCAGCCAAGTGGAGGGGATAGGTAACTATGGCTACACCTTC. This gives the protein CASSQVEGIGNYGYTF.

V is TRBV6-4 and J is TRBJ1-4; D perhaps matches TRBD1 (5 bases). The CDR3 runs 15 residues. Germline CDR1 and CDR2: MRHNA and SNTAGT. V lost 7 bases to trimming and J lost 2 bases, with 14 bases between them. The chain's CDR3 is CASNTPGITNEKLFF. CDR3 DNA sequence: TGTGCCAGCAATACCCCAGGGATCACTAATGAAAAACTGTTTTTT.

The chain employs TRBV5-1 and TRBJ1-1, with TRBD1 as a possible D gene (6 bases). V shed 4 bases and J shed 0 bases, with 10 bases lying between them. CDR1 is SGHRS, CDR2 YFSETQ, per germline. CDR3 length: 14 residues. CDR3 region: CASSTTGMNTEAFF. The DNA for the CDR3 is TGCGCCAGCAGCACCACAGGGATGAACACTGAAGCTTTCTTT.

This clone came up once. CDR3 protein: CASSLGQGVDEQYV. The DNA of the CDR3 is TGCGCCAGCAGCTTGGGACAGGGTGTTGACGAGCAGTACGTC. V gene TRBV5-1 combines with J gene TRBJ2-7, with TRBD1 identical over 7 bases. The CDR3 sequence is 14 residues long. Germline-derived CDR1 and CDR2 are SGHRS and YFSETQ. V gave up 0 bases and J gave up 5 bases; unmatched junction bases: 5.

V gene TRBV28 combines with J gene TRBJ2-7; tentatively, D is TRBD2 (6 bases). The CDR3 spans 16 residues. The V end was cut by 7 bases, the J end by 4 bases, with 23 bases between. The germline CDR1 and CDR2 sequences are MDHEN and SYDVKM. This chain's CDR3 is CASTGRGPGAFYEQYF. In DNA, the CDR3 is TGTGCCAGCACGGGGCGGGGCCCCGGGGCGTTTTACGAGCAGTACTTC.

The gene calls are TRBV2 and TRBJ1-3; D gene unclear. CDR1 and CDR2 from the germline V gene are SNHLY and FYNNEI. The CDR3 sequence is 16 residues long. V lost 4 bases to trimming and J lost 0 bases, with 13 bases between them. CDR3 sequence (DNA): TGTGCCAGCAGTGGGGAGACGGATCACTCTGGAAACACCATATATTTT. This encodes CASSGETDHSGNTIYF.

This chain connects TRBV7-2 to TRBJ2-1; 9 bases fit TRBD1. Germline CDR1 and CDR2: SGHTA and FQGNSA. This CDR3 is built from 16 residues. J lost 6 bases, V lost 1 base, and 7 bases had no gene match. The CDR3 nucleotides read TGTGCCAGCAGCTTAGTTGTACAGGGGGCGCGCAATGAGCAGTTCTTC. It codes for CASSLVVQGARNEQFF. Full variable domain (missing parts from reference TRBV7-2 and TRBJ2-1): GAGVSQSPSNKVTEKGKDVELRCDPISGHTALYWYRQSLGQGLEFLIYFQGNSAPDKSGLPSDRFSAERTGGSVSTLTIQRTQQEDSAVYLCASSLVVQGARNEQFFGPGTRLTVL.

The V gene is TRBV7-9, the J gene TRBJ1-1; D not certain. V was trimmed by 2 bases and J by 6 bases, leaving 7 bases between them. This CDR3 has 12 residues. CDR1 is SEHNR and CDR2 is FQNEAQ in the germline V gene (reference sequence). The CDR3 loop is CASSLRSPEAFF. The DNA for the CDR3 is TGTGCCAGCAGCTTACGGTCGCCTGAAGCTTTCTTT. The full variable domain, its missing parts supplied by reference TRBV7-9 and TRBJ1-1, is DTGVSQNPRHKITKRGQNVTFRCDPISEHNRLYWYRQTLGQGPEFLTYFQNEAQLEKSRLLSDRFSAERPKGSFSTLEIQRTEQGDSAMYLCASSLRSPEAFFGQGTRLTVV.

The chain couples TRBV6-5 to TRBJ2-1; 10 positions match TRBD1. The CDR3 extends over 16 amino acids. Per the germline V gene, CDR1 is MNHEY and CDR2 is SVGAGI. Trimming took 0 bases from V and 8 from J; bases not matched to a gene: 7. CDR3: CASSYSLTGGWYEQFF. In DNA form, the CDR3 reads TGTGCCAGCAGTTACTCTTTGACAGGGGGCTGGTATGAGCAGTTCTTC.

CDR3 sequence (DNA): TGCGCCAGCAGTGATACCTTAGGGACAGTTCGCGGCGAGCAGTACGTC. Amino acid sequence: CASSDTLGTVRGEQYV. The V and J genes are TRBV10-2 and TRBJ2-7; 7 nucleotides line up with TRBD1. The germline V gene encodes CDR1 WSHSY and CDR2 SAAADI. The J segment lost 6 bases and the V segment lost 3 bases, leaving 14 bases of the junction unmatched. CDR3 length: 16 amino acids.

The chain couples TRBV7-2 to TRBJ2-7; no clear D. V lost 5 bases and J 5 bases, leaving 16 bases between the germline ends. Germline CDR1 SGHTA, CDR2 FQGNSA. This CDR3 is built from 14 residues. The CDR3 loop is CASSAPPLGHEQYF. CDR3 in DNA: TGTGCCAGCAGCGCACCTCCTCTCGGTCACGAGCAGTACTTC.

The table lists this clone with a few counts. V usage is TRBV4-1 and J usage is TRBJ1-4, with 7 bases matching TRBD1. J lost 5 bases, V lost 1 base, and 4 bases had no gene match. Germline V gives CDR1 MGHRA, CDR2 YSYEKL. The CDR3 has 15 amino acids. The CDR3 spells CASSQAGQANEKLFF. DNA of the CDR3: TGCGCCAGCAGCCAAGCCGGACAGGCGAATGAAAAACTGTTTTTT.

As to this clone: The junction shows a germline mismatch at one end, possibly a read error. The CDR3 reads CASSLRGSLHF. The CDR3 nucleotides are TGTGCCAGCAGTTTAAGGGGCTCCCTGCACTTT. The genes are TRBV28 and TRBJ1-6; weak D call: TRBD1 (5 bases). CDR3 length equals 11 residues. CDR1 MDHEN and CDR2 SYDVKM come from the germline V gene.

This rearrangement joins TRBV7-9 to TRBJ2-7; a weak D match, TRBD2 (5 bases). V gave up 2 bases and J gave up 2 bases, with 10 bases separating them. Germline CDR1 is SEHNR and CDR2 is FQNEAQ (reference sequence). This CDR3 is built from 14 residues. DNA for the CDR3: TGTGCCAGCAGCTTATCCCCGCGGGCCTACGAGCAGTACTTC. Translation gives CASSLSPRAYEQYF.

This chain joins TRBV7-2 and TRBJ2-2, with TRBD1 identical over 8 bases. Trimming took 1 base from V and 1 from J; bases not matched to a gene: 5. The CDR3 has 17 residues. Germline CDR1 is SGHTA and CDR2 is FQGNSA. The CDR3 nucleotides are TGTGCCAGCAGCTTAGACCTCGACAGGGGGAACACCGGGGAGCTGTTTTTT. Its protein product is CASSLDLDRGNTGELFF.

CDR3: CASSLAGGFVTEAFF. The CDR3 nucleotides read TGTGCCAGCAGTTTAGCAGGGGGCTTTGTCACTGAAGCTTTCTTT. The chain uses TRBV28 and TRBJ1-1; 8 nucleotides agree with TRBD1. The CDR3 has 15 amino acids. J gave up 4 bases and V 2 bases, and 6 bases lay outside the gene matches. CDR1 and CDR2 (germline): MDHEN, SYDVKM.

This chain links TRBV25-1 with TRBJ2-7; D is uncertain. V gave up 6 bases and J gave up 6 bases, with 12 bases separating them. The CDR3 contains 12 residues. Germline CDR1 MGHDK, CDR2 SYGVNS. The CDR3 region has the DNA TGTGCCAGCAGGGCCGGTAGAGGCGAGCAGTACTTC. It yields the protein CASRAGRGEQYF.

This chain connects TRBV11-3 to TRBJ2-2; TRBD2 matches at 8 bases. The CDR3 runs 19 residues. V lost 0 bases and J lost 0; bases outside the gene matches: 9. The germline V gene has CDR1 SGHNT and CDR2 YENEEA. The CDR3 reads CASSLDRIAGPANTGELFF. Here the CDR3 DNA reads TGTGCCAGCAGCTTAGATAGAATAGCGGGGCCCGCGAACACCGGGGAGCTGTTTTTT.

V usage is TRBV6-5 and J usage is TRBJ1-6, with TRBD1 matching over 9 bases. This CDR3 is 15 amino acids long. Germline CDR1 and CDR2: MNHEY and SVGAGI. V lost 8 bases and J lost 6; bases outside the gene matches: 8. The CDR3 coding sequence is TGTGCCAGCGAACCGGGACAGGGCTTTAATTCACCCCTCCACTTT. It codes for CASEPGQGFNSPLHF.

The DNA for the CDR3 is TGCAGCGTCTCGGACAGGGGGCTTGATACGCAGTATTTT. Its protein product is CSVSDRGLDTQYF. The chain recombines TRBV29-1 with TRBJ2-3; TRBD1 matches 11 bases. V was pared by 6 bases and J by 6 bases, with 5 bases of the junction left unmatched. Per the germline V gene, CDR1 is SQVTM and CDR2 is ANQGSEA. There are 13 residues in the CDR3.

The DNA of the CDR3 is TGTGCCAGCAGCTCCGGAACCCGACAGTTCTATAATTCACCCCTCCACTTT. This sequence encodes CASSSGTRQFYNSPLHF. The rearrangement uses TRBV7-9 and TRBJ1-6, with TRBD1 as a possible D gene (5 bases). The CDR3 is 17 amino acids. V lost 4 bases, J lost 3 bases, and 16 bases lay in between. The germline V gene encodes CDR1 SEHNR and CDR2 FQNEAQ (reference sequence).

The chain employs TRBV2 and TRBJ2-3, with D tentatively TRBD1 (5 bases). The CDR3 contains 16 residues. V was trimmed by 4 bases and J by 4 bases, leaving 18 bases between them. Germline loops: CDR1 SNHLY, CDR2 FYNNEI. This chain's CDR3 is CASSGWAGIIPDTQYF. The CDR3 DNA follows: TGTGCCAGCAGTGGATGGGCAGGGATCATTCCAGATACGCAGTATTTT.

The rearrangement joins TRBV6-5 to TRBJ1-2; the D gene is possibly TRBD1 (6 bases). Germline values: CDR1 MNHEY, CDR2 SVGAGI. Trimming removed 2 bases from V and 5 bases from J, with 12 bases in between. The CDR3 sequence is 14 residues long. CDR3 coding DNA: TGTGCCAGCAGTTACGCGGACAGCCGTTATGGCTACACCTTC. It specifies CASSYADSRYGYTF.